This T cell receptor (beta chain) was recovered during a study of Ad26.COV2.S vaccination and SARS-CoV-2 variants. Turning to the study itself: Among those in the COV1001 Ad26.COV2.S trial arm was the donor. Once or twice, 56 days apart, Ad26.COV2.S was delivered intramuscularly.

Treatment given: some 20 received Ad26.COV2.S at low or high dose, single or two shots; five or six received placebo; per-sample allocation not given. Specimen acquisition occurred on day 63 following the initial vaccine or placebo injection. Study outcomes and limitations: Possibly, TCR breadth and depth analyses underestimated total T cell responses.

Sequencing was performed with immunoSEQ multiplex PCR; in TCRdb, only in-frame clones are kept and a portion is missing. The profile shows around 400,000 clones, 83% of them singletons. The V and J ends lost 2 bases and 8 bases respectively, with 18 bases between them. The germline gives CDR1 ENHRY, CDR2 SYGVKD. The CDR3 totals 15 residues. On this clone: Its cognate antigen is unknown.

This sequence was found in a person between 18 and 59 years old who received the Ad26.COV2.S COVID-19 vaccine or a placebo. The chain uses TRBV10-3 and TRBJ1-1, with unresolved D. The sample here was peripheral blood, taken in a trial of Ad26.COV2.S vaccine versus placebo. The CDR3 region has the DNA TGTGCCATCAGTGAGGGGGTACACACTTCGATCGAAGCTTTCTTT. Translation: CAISEGVHTSIEAFF.